This T cell receptor (beta chain) was identified in a study of blood T cells in healthy people across ages (dated by TCRdb to the mid-2010s). A note on the overall study: Template switching captured roughly one uniquely barcoded TCR beta cDNA molecule per two T cells in model experiments. The study measured age-related changes in TCR beta repertoire diversity using deep sequencing normalized with unique cDNA molecular identifiers. The donors were split into four age groups: young (average roughly 15 years), middle-aged (around 40), aged (about 62) and long-lived (roughly 80). Using the same blood draw, the study looked at two additional independent replicas of 1 million unique cDNA reads for two donors, one aged 18 to 30 and the other aged 80 or older. The paper as a whole reports these results and caveats: Compared with the aged group, the long-lived group had more naive CD4+ T cells, fewer expanded clones and increased TCR diversity, a pattern suggesting age selection. Total diversity estimates from one million sequenced T cells were considered lower bounds and underestimates. Donor CMV infection status was unknown, potentially confounding age-related changes in expanded clonotypes. Since profiling was done on bulk unsorted PBMCs, naive and antigen-experienced compartments could not be conclusively compared. As age increased, observed TCR beta diversity per million T cells dropped in a roughly linear way, and a significant reduction was already evident by age about 40. Observed TCR beta diversity correlated strongly with the percentage of naive T cells measured by flow cytometry.

Trimming takes 3 bases from V and 0 bases from J, and the germline ends sit 11 bases apart. Spanning cysteine to phenylalanine, the CDR3 consists of 16 amino acids. Only the CDR3 part of the read is kept: 48 bases, read in frame from the first base. For CDR1 and CDR2, the germline V gene lists LGHNA and YNFKEQ. This clonotype was detected only a few times. Its cognate antigen has yet to be identified. Nothing much larger sits one base from this clone, and base qualities are not available. Preparation of the library involved 5' RACE. These reads were obtained on an Illumina HiSeq 2500. A second roughly 6 to 12 cycle PCR used a sample-barcoded 5' primer and a J-beta primer mix. A template-switch 5' adaptor carrying 12 random nucleotides introduced a unique molecular identifier onto each TCR beta cDNA molecule. Each sample yielded at least 2.5 million CDR3-containing paired-end reads. First-strand cDNA synthesis was performed from all RNA using the Mint cDNA synthesis kit, with priming by a TRBC-specific oligonucleotide. Following uracil-DNA glycosylase treatment, all cDNA underwent a first 18-cycle PCR with the universal primers M1SS and BC2_uni_R. The original methods were these. For normalization, 1 million high-quality reads were randomly selected from each sample, with every read carrying a distinct molecular identifier. Reads sharing molecular identifiers were discarded rather than binned into consensus sequences. CDR3 identification, clonotype clustering and error correction used MiTCR with a Q25 quality threshold and the strictest error-elimination algorithm. A nonparametric unseen species model with Euler transformation was used to estimate lower-bound total TCR beta diversity. TCRdb reanalyzed the raw reads on its own, using fastp at Q25 for trimming and MiXCR for clone calling, and kept in-frame beta chains. Each record represents a unique CDR3 protein, reported with the most common genes and DNA among its rows. TCRdb's processing, not the study's, gives the V and J calls here. This sample holds hundreds of thousands of distinct CDR3 sequences; roughly 25% were observed only once. The biggest ten clones account for under 9.5% of the sample.

Donors were 39 systemically healthy Caucasian individuals from Russia aged 6 to 90 years. Each donor gave around 9.5 milliliters of peripheral blood, collected into EDTA-treated Vacutainer tubes. Ficoll-Paque density-gradient centrifugation was used to isolate PBMCs, with at least 7 million per sample. Total RNA, at least 6 micrograms per sample, was extracted from PBMCs with Trizol reagent. The percentages of naive CD45RAhigh/CD27high T cells were determined by flow cytometry on a PBMC aliquot from every donor. The same data also contributed to another study, on T cells of mothers and their children. The second study's paper adds: Donors were nine systemically healthy Caucasian individuals: three mothers and their six children. cDNA synthesis consumed the entire amount of extracted RNA, loaded at 1.5 ug RNA in each 15 ul reaction. In the second PCR, sample barcodes and 2-4 random nucleotides were introduced via the M1S primer. Over 8 million TCR beta CDR3 reads were obtained for each mother, and approximately 2.9 million reads were obtained for each child. Thymic selection shapes the output of TCR recombination in a similar way in related and unrelated pairs, and inherited differences have a minor effect. Related mother-child pairs always showed normalized repertoire overlap that was slightly higher than in unrelated mother-child pairs, though the difference was never significant. Persistent microchimeric T cell clones were not detected, at a sensitivity of 85 to 100 clones per million clonotypes. Deep NGS was used in the study to compare the TCR beta repertoires of mothers and children and to look for features that separate related mother-child pairs from unrelated individuals. The mean age was roughly 36 +/- 4 years for the mothers and about 10 +/- 4 years for the children. After adapter ligation was performed with NEBNext reagents, the libraries were sequenced on an Illumina HiSeq 2000 with 100+100 nt paired-end reads. To avoid cross-contamination, the mother libraries and the child libraries were prepared a month apart and sequenced in separate runs. For each donor, somewhere between about 450,000 and 2,200,000 distinct TCR beta clonotypes were identified. Naive TCR beta clonotypes were estimated from low-frequency clonotypes matched to each donor's FACS-determined naive share, without sorting.

Sequenced material: blood. The TCR originated in a boy aged 5-17 years in good health. This receptor chain uses TRBV4-2 and TRBJ1-4; the D gene identity is not certain. Read as DNA, the sequence is TGTGCCAGCAGCCAGGGCTGGGTTGCAACTAATGAAAAACTGTTTTTT. It codes for CASSQGWVATNEKLFF.